In this sample, the clone carrying this T cell receptor beta chain turned up once. One end of the junction varies from germline; a read error may be responsible. TCRdb's copy holds only in-frame clones and misses some; the assay was immunoSEQ multiplex PCR. This repertoire shows 110,000 or so clones, under 80% found once; its top ten account for roughly a fifth. The data were obtained in a study of blood T cell repertoires in COVID-19. About the study: Whether acute or convalescent, the COVID-19 samples came from the United States, Italy and Spain. Nucleic acid was either cDNA or gDNA, and it came from T cells, B-cell-depleted T cells, or PBMCs.

The TCR comes from a woman in her sixties or seventies with acute or convalescent COVID-19. The sample comprised peripheral blood.

CDR3 nucleotide sequence: TGTGCCAGCAGTCTCCGGGACAGGGCTCACAAGGAGCAGTTCTTC. Translation: CASSLRDRAHKEQFF. This chain connects TRBV27 to TRBJ2-1; 9 bases align to TRBD1. Germline CDR1 MNHEY, CDR2 SMNVEV (reference sequence). CDR3 length: 15 amino acids.